The 25 T cell receptor beta chains presented below share a single source sample, sequenced in a study of T cells in Graves' hyperthyroidism and ophthalmopathy. The TCR beta CDR3 regions underwent amplification using RNA transcripts as the source. The TCR CDR3 first-round RT-PCR relied on the HTBI primer set. A single record per CDR3 protein comes from TCRdb applying MiXCR to the multiplex PCR reads. The data show around 520,000 distinct CDR3 sequences, with 13% to 15% seen just once and about a sixth held by the top ten. Sequencing input: blood. These receptor sequences come from a young woman with Graves' hyperthyroidism.

The CDR3 is CASSLFVAGADTQYF. The DNA for the CDR3 is TGTGCCAGCAGCTTATTTGTTGCGGGAGCAGATACGCAGTATTTT. The rearrangement joins TRBV11-2 to TRBJ2-3; 7 bases line up with TRBD2. CDR1 and CDR2 from the germline V gene are SGHAT and FQNNGV. With 2 bases clipped from V and 4 bases from J, the junction kept 6 bases outside the gene matches. CDR3 length: 15 residues. Supplemented by reference TRBV11-2 and TRBJ2-3, the full variable domain reads EAGVAQSPRYKIIEKRQSVAFWCNPISGHATLYWYQQILGQGPKLLIQFQNNGVVDDSQLPKDRFSAERLKGVDSTLKIQPAKLEDSAVYLCASSLFVAGADTQYFGPGTRLTVL.

This clonotype was recorded many times. The chain links TRBV18 to TRBJ2-7; D possibly corresponds to TRBD1 (6 bases). The CDR3 contains 16 residues. CDR1 and CDR2 (germline): KGHSH, LQKENI. Trimming removed 4 bases from V and 3 bases from J, with 19 bases in between. The CDR3 here is CASSRQVGPSYYEQYV. Written as DNA, the CDR3 is TGTGCCAGCTCACGACAGGTGGGGCCTTCATACTACGAGCAGTACGTC.

The chain joins TRBV19 to TRBJ1-1; 10 nucleotides match TRBD1. Trimming took 4 bases from V and 2 from J; bases not matched to a gene: 13. The CDR3 extends over 18 amino acids. The germline gives CDR1 LNHDA, CDR2 SQIVND (reference sequence). CDR3 amino acids: CASSKVPAGQGPNTEAFF. Here the CDR3 DNA reads TGTGCCAGTAGTAAGGTCCCGGCGGGACAGGGGCCAAACACTGAAGCTTTCTTT.

There are a few counts of this clonotype. The V gene is TRBV9, the J gene TRBJ1-1; D is possibly TRBD1 (5 bases). This CDR3 region has 15 residues. Trimming pared 0 bases from V and 4 bases from J, leaving 13 bases between. The germline gives CDR1 SGDLS, CDR2 YYNGEE. The CDR3, as DNA: TGTGCCAGCAGCGTAGAGTGGGGTGGGGGCACTGAAGCTTTCTTT. It yields the protein CASSVEWGGGTEAFF.

This clonotype was counted ten times or more. The rearrangement uses TRBV7-8 and TRBJ2-2, with D unclear. Trimming took 1 base from V and 0 from J, leaving 9 bases between them. The CDR3 has 16 residues. Germline V CDR1 and CDR2: SGHVS, FQNEAQ. The CDR3 region has the DNA TGTGCCAGCAGCTTAGATGTGCCACCGAACACCGGGGAGCTGTTTTTT. It encodes CASSLDVPPNTGELFF.

This clonotype has more than one count but fewer than ten. The chain couples TRBV7-9 to TRBJ2-4; D not certain. CDR1 and CDR2 from the germline V gene are SEHNR and FQNEAQ (reference sequence). The CDR3 contains 18 residues. V was shortened by 2 bases and J by 0 bases, with 17 bases between the two germline ends. The CDR3 loop is CASSLTPPTPSAKNIQYF. The CDR3 nucleotides read TGTGCCAGCAGCTTAACCCCTCCTACCCCCTCAGCCAAAAACATTCAGTACTTC. Filled out from reference TRBV7-9 and TRBJ2-4, the complete variable domain reads DTGVSQNPRHKITKRGQNVTFRCDPISEHNRLYWYRQTLGQGPEFLTYFQNEAQLEKSRLLSDRFSAERPKGSFSTLEIQRTEQGDSAMYLCASSLTPPTPSAKNIQYFGAGTRLSVL.

This clonotype came up many times. This chain uses TRBV20-1 with TRBJ2-7; TRBD2 is a possible D gene (5 bases). The CDR3 spans 13 residues. Trimming cost V 1 base and J 3 bases, with 10 bases left between them. Germline CDR1 is DFQATT and CDR2 is SNEGSKA (reference sequence). The CDR3 region has the DNA TGCAGTGCTAGAGGCGGGCCTAACTACGAGCAGTACTTC. Protein: CSARGGPNYEQYF.

In its sample, this clonotype was seen a few times. The chain carries TRBV5-1 and TRBJ2-2; D possibly corresponds to TRBD1 (6 bases). The CDR3 is made up of 15 amino acids. V dropped 1 base and J dropped 4 bases, with 11 bases sitting between them. Germline-derived CDR1 and CDR2 are SGHRS and YFSETQ. DNA for the CDR3: TGCGCCAGCAGCTTGATTGGGACAACCACCGGGGAGCTGTTTTTT. Translated, it gives CASSLIGTTTGELFF.

V gene TRBV12-3 or TRBV12-4 combines with J gene TRBJ2-7; a weak D match, TRBD2 (6 bases). The germline V and J ends were trimmed by 3 bases and 4 bases, with 16 bases remaining between them. The CDR3 runs 15 residues. This CDR3 reads CASSLKWTGLYEQYF. The CDR3 region has the DNA TGTGCCAGCAGTTTGAAGTGGACGGGACTTTACGAGCAGTACTTC.

This clonotype was counted at least ten times. The J gene is TRBJ1-5, the V gene TRBV3-1, with D unclear. Trimming took 0 bases from V and 9 from J, leaving 15 bases between them. The CDR3 consists of 15 residues. Germline V gives CDR1 LGHDT, CDR2 YNNKEL (reference sequence). The CDR3 DNA is TGTGCCAGCAGCCAAGATTCTGGTTTCCCTCGGCCCCAGCATTTT. As protein: CASSQDSGFPRPQHF. Looking up the rest from reference TRBV3-1 and TRBJ1-5 gives the full variable domain: DTAVSQTPKYLVTQMGNDKSIKCEQNLGHDTMYWYKQDSKKFLKIMFSYNNKELIINETVPNRFSPKSPDKAHLNLHINSLELGDSAVYFCASSQDSGFPRPQHFGDGTRLSIL.

This clonotype was detected ten times or more. This chain uses TRBV9 with TRBJ1-1, with 7 bases that match TRBD1. V gave up 2 bases and J gave up 5 bases; unmatched junction bases: 9. This CDR3 comprises 15 residues. The V gene's germline CDR1 is SGDLS and CDR2 YYNGEE. CDR3 sequence reads: CASSVKAGGGTEAFF. In DNA form, the CDR3 reads TGTGCCAGCAGCGTTAAGGCAGGGGGGGGAACTGAAGCTTTCTTT.

The rearrangement joins TRBV12-3 or TRBV12-4 to TRBJ2-1; 7 nucleotides agree with TRBD2. V lost 2 bases, J lost 15 bases, and 10 bases stayed unmatched. This CDR3 spans 13 amino acids. The CDR3 coding sequence is TGTGCCAGCAGTTTAAGGAGGGCGGGGGAACTGTTCTTC. Its translation is CASSLRRAGELFF.

This clonotype came up many times. This chain uses TRBV27 with TRBJ1-5, with 8 bases aligning to TRBD1. Trimming took 0 bases from V and 5 from J; bases not matched to a gene: 12. CDR1 and CDR2 from the germline V gene are MNHEY and SMNVEV (reference sequence). This CDR3 comprises 18 residues. CDR3 region: CASSLSGTGYFPDQPQHF. The CDR3 nucleotides read TGTGCCAGCAGTTTATCGGGGACAGGATATTTCCCCGATCAGCCCCAGCATTTT.

This clonotype was detected only a few times. The junction does not match germline at one end; this may be a read error. The chain carries TRBV6-5 and TRBJ2-5; D is possibly TRBD2 (5 bases). The germline CDR1 and CDR2 sequences are MNHEY and SVGAGI. The CDR3 has 13 amino acids. CDR3 in amino acids: CANSYVAEGTQYF. In DNA, the CDR3 is TGTGCCAACAGTTACGTGGCAGAGGGGACCCAGTACTTC.

The rearrangement joins TRBV4-1 to TRBJ2-1, with TRBD2 as a possible D gene (6 bases). The CDR3 length is 18 residues. Trimming stripped 0 bases from V and 2 bases from J, with 17 bases between. Looked up from germline, CDR1 is MGHRA and CDR2 is YSYEKL. In nucleotides, the CDR3 is TGCGCCAGCAGCCAAGACGCCCCCGGGACTTCTACCTACAATGAGCAGTTCTTC. Residues: CASSQDAPGTSTYNEQFF.

At least ten counts were recorded for this clonotype. V and J are TRBV7-3 and TRBJ2-3; TRBD1 matches 9 bases. Germline loops: CDR1 SGHTA, CDR2 FQGTGA. CDR3 size: 15 residues. V lost 5 bases to trimming and J lost 2 bases; unmatched junction nucleotides: 5. CDR3 loop: CASSNRDRDTDTQYF. The CDR3 DNA is TGTGCCAGCAGCAACCGGGACAGGGACACAGATACGCAGTATTTT.

This clonotype has a count of ten or more. CDR3 nucleotide sequence: TGTGCCAGCAGCCAACCCGGGACTAGCGGGAGCTATGAGCAGTTCTTC. Translating it yields CASSQPGTSGSYEQFF. The chain has TRBV3-1 and TRBJ2-1, with 14 bases lining up with TRBD2. Unmatched junction bases numbered 5, after V lost 2 bases and J lost 8 bases. Germline CDR1 and CDR2: LGHDT and YNNKEL (reference sequence). This CDR3 region has 16 residues.

This clonotype has only a few counts. The chain employs TRBV10-2 and TRBJ1-3; perhaps TRBD1 as D (5 bases). The V and J ends lost 6 bases and 0 bases respectively, with 15 bases between them. CDR3 length: 16 amino acids. From germline, CDR1 is WSHSY and CDR2 SAAADI. CDR3 DNA: TGCGCCAGCAGCCCTCGGGACCTCATCTCTGGAAACACCATATATTTT. Translation gives CASSPRDLISGNTIYF.

In its sample, this clonotype was seen many times. The chain uses TRBV6-2 or TRBV6-3 and TRBJ2-1, with 7 bases fitting TRBD2. Germline CDR1 reads MNHEY; CDR2 reads SVGEGT. The length of the CDR3 is 16 residues. The V gene end was trimmed by 4 bases and the J gene end by 10 bases; junction bases not matched to a gene: 16. As DNA, the CDR3 is TGTGCCAGCAGTTCCCTGAGATCAAAGACTAGCCAGGAGCAGTTCTTC. The encoded protein is CASSSLRSKTSQEQFF.

This clonotype turned up a few times. The chain is built from TRBV14 and TRBJ2-1; TRBD1 agrees at 7 bases. Trimming removed 1 base from V and 3 bases from J; junction bases left unmatched: 0. The CDR3 length is 14 residues. Germline assignment: CDR1 SGHDN and CDR2 FVKESK. The CDR3 is CASSQGQGYNEQFF. The CDR3, as DNA: TGTGCCAGCAGCCAAGGACAGGGCTACAATGAGCAGTTCTTC.

This clonotype showed up just a few times. This chain uses TRBV20-1 with TRBJ1-2; 9 bases fit TRBD1. This CDR3 spans 15 amino acids. The germline V gene has CDR1 DFQATT and CDR2 SNEGSKA (reference sequence). Trimming at V came to 3 bases and at J to 1 base, leaving 6 bases not matched to a gene. The DNA for the CDR3 is TGCAGTGCTAGTCCCGGGACAGGGCGTAACTATGGCTACACCTTC. This encodes CSASPGTGRNYGYTF.

This clonotype was seen ten or more times. The rearrangement uses TRBV3-1 and TRBJ2-5; perhaps TRBD1 as D (6 bases). The V gene's germline CDR1 is LGHDT and CDR2 YNNKEL (reference sequence). This CDR3 region has 17 residues. Trimming pared 0 bases from V and 5 bases from J, leaving 19 bases between. The CDR3 DNA is TGTGCCAGCAGCCAAGAGATGGGACAACCTAAGTGGGAGACCCAGTACTTC. Translating gives CASSQEMGQPKWETQYF.

This clonotype has more than one count but fewer than ten. The rearrangement uses TRBV30 and TRBJ2-7; 9 nucleotides match TRBD1. J gave up 2 bases and V 5 bases, and 7 bases lay outside the gene matches. This CDR3 is built from 14 residues. Germline values: CDR1 GTSNPN, CDR2 SVGIG (reference sequence). CDR3 nucleotide sequence: TGTGCCTGGTTGGACAGGGGAGAAACCTACGAGCAGTACTTC. Translating it yields CAWLDRGETYEQYF. Supplemented by reference TRBV30 and TRBJ2-7, the full variable domain reads SQTIHQWPATLVQPVGSPLSLECTVEGTSNPNLYWYRQAAGRGLQLLFYSVGIGQISSEVPQNLSASRPQDRQFILSSKKLLLSDSGFYLCAWLDRGETYEQYFGPGTRLTVT.

This clonotype was observed at least ten times. This sequence joins TRBV11-3 and TRBJ2-2; 10 positions match TRBD1. Germline V lookup: CDR1 SGHNT, CDR2 YENEEA. V gave up 5 bases and J gave up 6 bases; unmatched junction bases: 6. The length of the CDR3 is 15 residues. The CDR3 here is CASSHRDRGPGELFF. The CDR3 DNA sequence: TGTGCCAGCAGCCATAGAGACAGGGGGCCCGGGGAGCTGTTTTTT.

This clonotype was seen ten or more times. The chain is built from TRBV7-9 and TRBJ1-1; D uncertain. Trimming stripped 1 base from V and 1 base from J, with 10 bases between. CDR3 length: 15 residues. CDR1 and CDR2 from the germline V gene are SEHNR and FQNEAQ (reference sequence). The CDR3 region has the DNA TGTGCCAGCAGCTTAGAGATCGGAAGGAACACTGAAGCTTTCTTT. Translated, it gives CASSLEIGRNTEAFF.